This entry describes one T cell receptor (beta chain). Germline V gives CDR1 MNHEY, CDR2 SVGAGI. The CDR3 sequence is 16 residues long. V lost 4 bases and J lost 5, with 17 bases in between. Participants were placed into cohorts based on the clinical history they reported. The study recruited exposed participants who had met a COVID-19 case within 2 weeks before entry. The data derive from a study of blood T cell repertoires in COVID-19. Overall study: Italy, Spain and the United States were the sources of the convalescent and acute COVID-19 samples.

Study processing details: Scientists estimated how many nucleated cells there were by amplifying reference gene primers. Profiling relied on immunoSEQ multiplex PCR, and the TCRdb table lists in-frame clones only, not all of them. The D gene and trimming were derived from the DNA, and the V and J assignments and clone size from that table. The sample consists of approximately 140,000 clones, approximately 90% of them appearing once. Source material: PBMCs or T cells enriched from blood (not recorded which). The chain joins TRBV6-5 to TRBJ2-2; D may be TRBD1 (5 bases). This clonotype was sampled from a woman aged 40 to 50 who had been exposed to COVID-19. CDR3 sequence reads: CASSSPGQGITGELFF. The CDR3 bases are TGTGCCAGCAGTTCTCCCGGGCAGGGTATAACCGGGGAGCTGTTTTTT.